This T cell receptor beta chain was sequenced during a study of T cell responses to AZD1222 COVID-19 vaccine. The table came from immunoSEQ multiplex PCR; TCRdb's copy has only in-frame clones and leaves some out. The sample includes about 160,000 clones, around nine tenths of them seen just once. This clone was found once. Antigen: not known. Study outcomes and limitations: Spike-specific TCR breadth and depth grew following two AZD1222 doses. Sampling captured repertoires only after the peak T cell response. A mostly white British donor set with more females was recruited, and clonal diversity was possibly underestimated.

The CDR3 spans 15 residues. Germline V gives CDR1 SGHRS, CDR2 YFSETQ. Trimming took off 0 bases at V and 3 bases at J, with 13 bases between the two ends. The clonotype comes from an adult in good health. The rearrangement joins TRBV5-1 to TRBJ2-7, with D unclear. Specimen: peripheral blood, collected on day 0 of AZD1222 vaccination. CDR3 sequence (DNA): TGCGCCAGCAGCTTGGGGACCCTCGCGGACTACGAGCAGTACTTC. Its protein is CASSLGTLADYEQYF.